This T cell receptor beta chain was sequenced for a study of blood T cell repertoires in COVID-19. V was shortened by 2 bases and J by 4 bases, with 14 bases between the two germline ends. The CDR3 has 15 amino acids. Germline lookup yields CDR1 SGHTA and CDR2 FQGNSA. Clones were read by immunoSEQ multiplex PCR, and TCRdb kept only the in-frame ones, dropping some. Found here are over 300,000 clones, 70% to 90% of them singletons; the top ten hold 6% to 9%. The TCR comes from a human donor in a cohort sampled during active COVID-19. The specimen sequenced was peripheral blood. J is TRBJ1-2 and V is TRBV7-2, with D possibly being TRBD1 (5 bases). CDR3 in DNA: TGTGCCAGCAGCTTATCAACACGGGGGAGCTATGGCTACACCTTC. Residues: CASSLSTRGSYGYTF.